These T cell receptor beta chains were read from a single sample in a study of blood T cell repertoires in COVID-19. Measured with immunoSEQ multiplex PCR; TCRdb has only the in-frame clones, and not every one. Seen here are some 670,000 clones, 75% to 90% observed once, and the top ten hold around 0.3%. Sequenced: peripheral blood. These receptors were collected from a young woman with acute or convalescent COVID-19. Both conserved end residues are part of each CDR3. A D gene is named only where the DNA matches it firmly. Not all rows give a size; the values are once, few, many and, for expanded clones, a class.

CDR3 protein,CDR3 DNA,D gene,V gene,CDR3 length,J gene,clone size
CASGQGDTDTQYF,TGTGCCTCGGGACAAGGGGACACAGATACGCAGTATTTT,NA,TRBV6-5,13,TRBJ2-3,NA
CASSYARVGSYEQYF,TGTGCCAGCAGTTACGCGAGGGTGGGTTCCTACGAGCAGTACTTC,NA,TRBV6-2/TRBV6-3,15,TRBJ2-7,NA
CSVELTRDSLELFF,TGCAGCGTTGAACTGACCCGGGACAGTTTGGAGCTGTTTTTT,TRBD1,TRBV29-1,14,TRBJ2-2,NA
CASGGATPYEQYF,TGTGCCAGCGGGGGGGCCACCCCCTACGAGCAGTACTTC,NA,TRBV6-6,13,TRBJ2-7,NA
CASSPATGFGNQPQHF,TGTGCCAGCAGCCCAGCTACAGGGTTTGGCAATCAGCCCCAGCATTTT,NA,TRBV3-1/TRBV3-2,16,TRBJ1-5,few
CASSLEGGGNQPQHF,TGCGCCAGCAGCTTGGAAGGCGGGGGCAATCAGCCCCAGCATTTT,NA,TRBV5-1,15,TRBJ1-5,NA
CATTLRGTNYGYTF,TGTGCCACCACTCTCAGGGGAACCAACTATGGCTACACCTTC,NA,TRBV19,14,TRBJ1-2,NA
CASSQFSGGSETQYF,TGTGCCAGCAGCCAATTTTCTGGGGGCTCGGAGACCCAGTACTTC,NA,TRBV14,15,TRBJ2-5,NA
CASSDSGRPNEQYF,TGTGCCAGCAGTGACTCGGGCCGACCGAACGAGCAGTACTTC,NA,TRBV6-4,14,TRBJ2-7,NA
CASSGQTYSNQPQHF,TGTGCCAGCAGCGGACAAACATATAGCAATCAGCCCCAGCATTTT,NA,TRBV6-5,15,TRBJ1-5,NA
CASSFGTGGLDTQYF,TGTGCCAGCAGTTTCGGGACAGGGGGTTTAGATACGCAGTATTTT,TRBD1,TRBV27,15,TRBJ2-3,NA
CAWSVSAGVGEQYF,TGTGCCTGGAGTGTCAGCGCGGGGGTTGGCGAGCAGTACTTC,TRBD2,TRBV30,14,TRBJ2-7,NA
CASSGLGEQYF,TGTGCCAGTAGTGGACTCGGGGAGCAGTACTTC,NA,TRBV19,11,TRBJ2-7,few
CASSLPGQIYSNQPQHF,TGTGCCAGCAGTTTGCCGGGACAGATCTATAGCAATCAGCCCCAGCATTTT,TRBD1,TRBV28,17,TRBJ1-5,NA
CASSDLQGAGYEQYF,TGTGCCAGCAGTGACCTTCAGGGGGCGGGGTACGAGCAGTACTTC,TRBD1,TRBV2,15,TRBJ2-7,NA
CASSYSGQIGDTIYF,TGTGCCAGCAGTTACTCGGGACAGATCGGGGACACCATATATTTT,TRBD1,TRBV6-5,15,TRBJ1-3,NA
CASSPRSRTGELFF,TGTGCCAGCAGCCCTCGATCGAGGACCGGGGAGCTGTTTTTT,NA,TRBV3-1/TRBV3-2,14,TRBJ2-2,NA
CASSQEQPGNTIYF,TGCGCCAGCAGCCAAGAACAGCCCGGAAACACCATATATTTT,NA,TRBV4-3,14,TRBJ1-3,NA
CATSGGTAYGYTF,TGTGCCACCAGTGGGGGGACAGCCTATGGCTACACCTTC,TRBD1,TRBV24-1,13,TRBJ1-2,NA
CAISFGTVNYGYTF,TGTGCCATCAGTTTCGGGACAGTAAACTATGGCTACACCTTC,TRBD1,TRBV10-3,14,TRBJ1-2,NA
CSAITGYGYTF,TGCAGTGCTATTACAGGGTATGGCTACACCTTC,NA,TRBV20-1,11,TRBJ1-2,NA
CASSFEGARREKLFF,TGTGCCAGCAGTTTTGAGGGGGCTAGGAGGGAAAAACTGTTTTTT,TRBD1,TRBV28,15,TRBJ1-4,once
CASSQLSTGNYGYTF,TGTGCCAGCAGCCAACTGTCTACAGGGAACTATGGCTACACCTTC,NA,TRBV14,15,TRBJ1-2,once
CASQREEGSSYEQYF,TGTGCCAGCCAGAGGGAGGAGGGGAGCTCCTACGAGCAGTACTTC,NA,TRBV6-5,15,TRBJ2-7,NA
CASFVRDHEETQYF,TGTGCCAGCTTTGTAAGAGATCATGAAGAGACCCAGTACTTC,NA,TRBV6-5,14,TRBJ2-5,NA
CAIGTGDQPQHF,TGTGCCATCGGGACAGGGGACCAGCCCCAGCATTTT,TRBD1,TRBV10-3,12,TRBJ1-5,NA
CAWSLIKQGQYGYTF,TGTGCCTGGAGTCTTATCAAACAGGGTCAATATGGCTACACCTTC,NA,TRBV30,15,TRBJ1-2,NA
CAIRPGGQAYNEQFF,TGTGCCATCAGGCCCGGTGGTCAAGCCTACAATGAGCAGTTCTTC,NA,TRBV10-3,15,TRBJ2-1,NA
CASSQGASLPFF,TGCGCCAGCAGCCAAGGGGCCAGCTTGCCTTTCTTC,NA,TRBV4-1,12,TRBJ2-1,NA
CASSDGGDPYNEQFF,TGTGCCAGCAGTGATGGGGGGGATCCCTACAATGAGCAGTTCTTC,TRBD2,TRBV6-4,15,TRBJ2-1,once
CASSPQPGQKVVGNTIYF,TGTGCCAGCAGCCCTCAACCGGGACAGAAGGTCGTAGGAAACACCATATATTTT,TRBD1,TRBV7-9,18,TRBJ1-3,once
CASSPHLTELYGYTF,TGTGCCAGCAGTCCCCATTTGACAGAACTCTATGGCTACACCTTC,NA,TRBV27,15,TRBJ1-2,NA
CASSQGGSLLPSGGYTF,TGTGCCAGCAGCCAAGGAGGGAGCTTGTTACCCTCAGGAGGCTACACCTTC,NA,TRBV3-1/TRBV3-2,17,TRBJ1-2,NA
CASSLQGEGYTF,TGTGCCAGCAGTTTACAGGGGGAAGGCTACACCTTC,TRBD1,TRBV12-3/TRBV12-4,12,TRBJ1-2,NA
CATNEGVGYEQYF,TGTGCCACCAACGAGGGGGTGGGCTACGAGCAGTACTTC,NA,TRBV15,13,TRBJ2-7,NA
CATGGRGGDTEAFF,TGTGCCACCGGGGGGAGGGGAGGGGACACTGAAGCTTTCTTT,NA,TRBV6-5,14,TRBJ1-1,NA
CASSFSSGGQGIVNEQFF,TGTGCCAGCAGCTTCTCTAGCGGTGGGCAGGGAATAGTCAATGAGCAGTTCTTC,TRBD2,TRBV7-9,18,TRBJ2-1,NA
CASSFRLSRELFF,TGTGCCAGCAGCTTCAGACTATCCAGGGAGCTGTTTTTT,NA,TRBV5-4,13,TRBJ2-2,NA
CASSVGGQGGTF,TGTGCCAGCAGTGTAGGGGGACAGGGGGGTACCTTC,TRBD1,TRBV2,12,TRBJ1-2,NA
CASSGSRGTEAFF,TGTGCCAGCAGTGGATCCAGGGGGACTGAAGCTTTCTTT,TRBD1,TRBV7-3,13,TRBJ1-1,NA
CASSLDRGGRRTGELFF,TGTGCCAGCAGCTTGGATAGGGGCGGCAGGCGTACCGGGGAGCTGTTTTTT,NA,TRBV5-6,17,TRBJ2-2,NA